This T cell receptor beta chain was recovered during a study of radiotherapy plus CTLA-4 blockade in lung cancer. Measured with immunoSEQ multiplex PCR; TCRdb has only the in-frame clones, and not every one. Among over 100,000 clones, over 65% were seen once, and the ten largest hold 3.3%. With respect to this clone: The junction does not match germline at one end; this may be a read error.

This CDR3 region has 14 residues. Germline V gives CDR1 SGHTA, CDR2 FQGNSA. The sequenced sample was peripheral blood, obtained from a patient treated with radiotherapy plus ipilimumab. V is TRBV7-2 and J is TRBJ2-1; 9 bases are a match to TRBD2. This TCR derives from a human donor with non-small cell lung cancer that progressed on radiotherapy plus ipilimumab. Some clones in this sample may be carry-over from other donors' samples. CDR3 in amino acids: CASSLAGTYNEQFF. The CDR3 coding sequence is TGTGCCAGCAGCCTAGCGGGGACCTACAATGAGCAGTTCTTC.